A single sample is the source of the 16 T cell receptor beta chains below, sequenced in a study of shared clonotypes between healthy human individuals. Only in-frame clones appear in the TCRdb table, and some are missing; sequencing was by immunoSEQ multiplex PCR. The table shows around 940,000 clones, with 76% occurring only once. The sample comprised memory CD4+ T cells sorted from blood. Subset specified: CD45RA-negative fraction. All receptors come from a man aged 18 to 30 in good health.

The rearrangement links TRBV11-2 to TRBJ1-2; D unclear. CDR3 size: 16 residues. Germline V lookup: CDR1 SGHAT, CDR2 FQNNGV. V lost 0 bases to trimming and J lost 2 bases, with 13 bases between them. Here the CDR3 DNA reads TGTGCCAGCAGCTTAGATGCCCGGGCTCGGAACTATGGCTACACCTTC. Protein: CASSLDARARNYGYTF.

The chain employs TRBV11-2 and TRBJ2-7, with D possibly TRBD1 on 6 matching bases. This CDR3 region has 14 residues. Germline lookup yields CDR1 SGHAT and CDR2 FQNNGV. Trimming shortened V by 5 bases and J by 7 bases, and 18 bases separated the two germline ends. The CDR3 DNA follows: TGTGCCAGCAGCGCACAGGGTTCGGGGTTTGAGCAGTACTTC. This encodes CASSAQGSGFEQYF.

The chain joins TRBV5-8 to TRBJ1-4, with D possibly TRBD1 on 5 matching bases. The germline CDR1 and CDR2 sequences are SGHTS and YDEGEE. This CDR3 has 15 residues. The V and J ends lost 4 bases and 2 bases respectively, with 12 bases between them. The CDR3 loop is CASSIGGFTNEKLFF. In nucleotides, the CDR3 is TGTGCCAGCAGCATTGGGGGTTTTACTAATGAAAAACTGTTTTTT.

The V call is TRBV7-8, the J call TRBJ1-1; possibly TRBD1 for D (5 bases). The germline CDR1 and CDR2 sequences are SGHVS and FQNEAQ. This CDR3 comprises 14 residues. Deletions cut 1 base from V and 5 bases from J, with 11 bases between. The chain's CDR3 is CASSLGHRGTEAFF. CDR3 nucleotides: TGTGCCAGCAGCTTAGGACACCGGGGGACTGAAGCTTTCTTT.

The rearrangement uses TRBV5-4 and TRBJ1-4; tentative D call: TRBD1 (5 bases). The CDR3 is 15 residues long. V shed 0 bases and J shed 5 bases, with 11 bases lying between them. Germline V gene sequence: CDR1 SGHNT, CDR2 YYREEE (reference sequence). For the CDR3, the DNA is TGTGCCAGCAGCTTGGGACAGACTTTGAATGAAAAACTGTTTTTT. This gives the protein CASSLGQTLNEKLFF.

The sample holds a few counts of this clone. The chain uses TRBV5-1 and TRBJ2-3, with D maybe TRBD1 (6 bases). The CDR3 runs 15 residues. Germline values: CDR1 SGHRS, CDR2 YFSETQ. Trimming took 4 bases from V and 4 from J, leaving 16 bases between them. The CDR3 is CASSPTGKSADTQYF. The CDR3 DNA sequence: TGCGCCAGCAGCCCCACAGGGAAGTCCGCAGATACGCAGTATTTT.

The V call is TRBV2, the J call TRBJ1-1; D not resolved. Germline-derived CDR1 and CDR2 are SNHLY and FYNNEI. The germline V and J ends were trimmed by 6 bases and 1 base, with 6 bases remaining between them. The CDR3 sequence is 12 residues long. This chain's CDR3 is CASSGENTEAFF. The CDR3 DNA follows: TGTGCCAGCAGCGGCGAGAACACTGAAGCTTTCTTT.

In its sample, this clone was seen once. The gene calls are TRBV27 and TRBJ1-6, with a tentative D call TRBD1 (6 bases). Germline values: CDR1 MNHEY, CDR2 SMNVEV (reference sequence). V was shortened by 0 bases and J by 0 bases, with 9 bases between the two germline ends. This CDR3 is built from 17 residues. CDR3 loop: CASSLSDSPSYNSPLHF. The CDR3 DNA is TGTGCCAGCAGTTTATCGGACAGCCCCTCCTATAATTCACCCCTCCACTTT.

The chain employs TRBV30 and TRBJ1-4; 8 positions match TRBD1. Per the germline V gene, CDR1 is GTSNPN and CDR2 is SVGIG (reference sequence). Germline trimming cut 1 base from V and 7 bases from J; bases unmatched to any gene: 2. This CDR3 has 13 residues. The CDR3 is CAWSGGQGEKLFF. Here the CDR3 DNA reads TGTGCCTGGAGTGGAGGACAGGGTGAAAAACTGTTTTTT.

The chain carries TRBV7-2 and TRBJ2-1; D may be TRBD2 (5 bases). Germline V gene lookup returns CDR1 SGHTA and CDR2 FQGNSA. This CDR3 is built from 11 residues. Trimming left V 5 bases short and J 9 bases short, with 8 bases between. DNA for the CDR3: TGTGCCAGCAGCCAACGGGGTGAGCAGTTCTTC. Residues: CASSQRGEQFF. Supplemented by reference TRBV7-2 and TRBJ2-1, the full variable domain reads GAGVSQSPSNKVTEKGKDVELRCDPISGHTALYWYRQSLGQGLEFLIYFQGNSAPDKSGLPSDRFSAERTGGSVSTLTIQRTQQEDSAVYLCASSQRGEQFFGPGTRLTVL.

This clone appeared once. The chain combines TRBV9 with TRBJ2-7, with TRBD2 matching over 7 bases. Losses at the gene ends were 4 bases for V and 4 bases for J; bases not matched to a gene: 8. CDR1 is SGDLS and CDR2 is YYNGEE in the germline V gene. The CDR3 spans 14 residues. The CDR3 DNA is TGTGCCAGCAGCTCGGGACTAACGGGATACGAGCAGTACTTC. Its protein is CASSSGLTGYEQYF.

This rearrangement joins TRBV7-3 to TRBJ1-2; 10 nucleotides match TRBD1. This CDR3 is 16 amino acids long. Germline V gene data show CDR1 as SGHTA and CDR2 as FQGTGA. Trimming took 8 bases from V and 10 from J; bases not matched to a gene: 19. The CDR3 here is CASRHPRRQGASPYTF. The CDR3, as DNA: TGTGCCAGCCGCCATCCTAGGAGACAGGGGGCTTCCCCCTACACCTTC.

This clone was recorded once. CDR3 DNA sequence: TGTGCCATCAGTGAGTCGCCGGCTAGCGGGATGGCAGATACGCAGTATTTT. Translation: CAISESPASGMADTQYF. The chain has TRBV10-3 and TRBJ2-3; 9 bases agree with TRBD2. The CDR3 runs to 17 residues. Trimming cost V 0 bases and J 4 bases; bases outside gene matches: 8. Germline V lookup: CDR1 ENHRY, CDR2 SYGVKD.

This chain uses TRBV9 with TRBJ2-5, with TRBD2 matching over 14 bases. Germline-derived CDR1 and CDR2 are SGDLS and YYNGEE. Trimming removed 3 bases from V and 5 bases from J; junction bases left unmatched: 9. This CDR3 region has 17 residues. The CDR3 here is CASSERLAGGPEETQYF. The CDR3 DNA follows: TGTGCCAGCAGCGAAAGACTAGCGGGGGGGCCGGAGGAGACCCAGTACTTC. The full variable domain, rest sourced from reference TRBV9 and TRBJ2-5, is DSGVTQTPKHLITATGQRVTLRCSPRSGDLSVYWYQQSLDQGLQFLIQYYNGEERAKGNILERFSAQQFPDLHSELNLSSLELGDSALYFCASSERLAGGPEETQYFGPGTRLLVL.

This chain connects TRBV7-6 to TRBJ2-6, with TRBD1 as a possible D gene (5 bases). Per the germline V gene, CDR1 is SGHVS and CDR2 is FNYEAQ. The CDR3 totals 19 residues. V lost 0 bases, J lost 2 bases, and 17 bases lay in between. CDR3 residues: CASSLAAGSGKAGANVLTF. CDR3 coding DNA: TGTGCCAGCAGCTTAGCTGCTGGGTCAGGGAAGGCTGGGGCCAACGTCCTGACTTTC.

This rearrangement joins TRBV7-2 to TRBJ2-1; the match to TRBD2 covers 9 bases. CDR3 length: 14 residues. J gave up 8 bases and V 6 bases, and 8 bases lay outside the gene matches. The germline V gene encodes CDR1 SGHTA and CDR2 FQGNSA. The CDR3: CASSTGTSWHEQFF. CDR3 coding DNA: TGTGCCAGCAGTACCGGGACTAGCTGGCATGAGCAGTTCTTC.